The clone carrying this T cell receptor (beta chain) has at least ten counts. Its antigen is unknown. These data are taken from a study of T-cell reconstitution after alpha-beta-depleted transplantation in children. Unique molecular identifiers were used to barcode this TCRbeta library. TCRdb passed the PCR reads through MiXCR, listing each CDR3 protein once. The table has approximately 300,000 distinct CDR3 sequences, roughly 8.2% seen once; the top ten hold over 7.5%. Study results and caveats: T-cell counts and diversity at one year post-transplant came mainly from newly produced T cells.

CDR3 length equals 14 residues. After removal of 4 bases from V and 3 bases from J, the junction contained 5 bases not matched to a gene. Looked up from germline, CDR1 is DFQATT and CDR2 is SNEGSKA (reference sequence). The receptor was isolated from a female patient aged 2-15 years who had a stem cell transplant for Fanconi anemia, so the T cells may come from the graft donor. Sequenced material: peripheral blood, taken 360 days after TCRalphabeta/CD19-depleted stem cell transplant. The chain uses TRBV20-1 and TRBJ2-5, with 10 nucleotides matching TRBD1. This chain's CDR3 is CSATRTGGKETQYF. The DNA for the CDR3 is TGCAGTGCTACCAGGACAGGGGGTAAAGAGACCCAGTACTTC.